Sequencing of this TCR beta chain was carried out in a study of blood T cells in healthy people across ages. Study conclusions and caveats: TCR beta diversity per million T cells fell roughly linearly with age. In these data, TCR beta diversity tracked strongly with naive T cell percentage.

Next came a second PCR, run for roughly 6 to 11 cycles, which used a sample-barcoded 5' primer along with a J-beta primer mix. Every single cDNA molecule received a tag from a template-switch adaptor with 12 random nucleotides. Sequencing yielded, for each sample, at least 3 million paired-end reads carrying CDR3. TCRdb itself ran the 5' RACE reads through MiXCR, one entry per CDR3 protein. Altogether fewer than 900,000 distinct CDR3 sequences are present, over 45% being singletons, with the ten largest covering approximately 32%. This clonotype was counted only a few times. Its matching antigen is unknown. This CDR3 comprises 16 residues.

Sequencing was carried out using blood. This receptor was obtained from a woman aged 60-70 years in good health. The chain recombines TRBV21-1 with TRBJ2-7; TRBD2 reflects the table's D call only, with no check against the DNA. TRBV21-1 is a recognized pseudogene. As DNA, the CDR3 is TGTGCCAGCAGCCCCGAACACGGGACTAGCAATTACGAGCAGTACTTC. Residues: CASSPEHGTSNYEQYF.